Given below is one T cell receptor (beta chain) in context. What it binds is unknown. This CDR3 spans 15 amino acids. The V gene lost 0 bases and the J gene lost 1 base, with 10 bases spanning the gap. The germline V gene has CDR1 SGHRS and CDR2 YFSETQ. CD45RA-negative memory and CD45RA+ naive subsets were split from the CD4+ cells. Once extracted for a subset, genomic DNA was divided evenly among several immunoSEQ plates. Profiling relied on immunoSEQ multiplex PCR, and the TCRdb table lists in-frame clones only, not all of them. The sample consists of around 2.3 million clones, almost 96% of them appearing once. The sample is drawn from a study of shared clonotypes between healthy human individuals. Broader study findings: Across a few donors, naive CD4 shared 5% to 6.5%, naive CD8 over 3%, memory CD4 more than 2%, memory CD8 about 0.38%. The study sampled only blood, and tissue repertoires likely differ.

This clonotype originated in a man younger than 35 in good health. J is TRBJ1-2 and V is TRBV5-1; unclear D gene. Sequencing input: naive CD4+ T cells sorted from blood. Subset denoted: CD45RA+ positively selected. The CDR3 reads CASSLGQHLNYGYTF. CDR3 nucleotide sequence: TGCGCCAGCAGCTTGGGGCAACACCTTAACTATGGCTACACCTTC.